This T cell receptor (beta chain) is from a study of a mutant IDH1 vaccine in newly diagnosed glioma. Study as a whole: Investigators started vaccination 4-6 weeks after radiotherapy alone, or with temozolomide cycles. Most patients had received both radiotherapy and temozolomide, the prior options being radiotherapy, temozolomide, or both. Of treated patients, around 62% were men and approximately 40% women, averaging about 40 years.

This clone was recorded once. Its antigen is currently unknown. Using immunoSEQ multiplex PCR, the repertoire was profiled, and TCRdb retains in-frame clones only, with some absent. This sample has about 50,000 clones, with around 80% found just once. Indicated time point: week 5, during vaccination. Every single dose of the vaccine, 300 ug of mutant IDH1 20-mer peptide, came with topical imiquimod. The CDR3 spans 14 residues. Per the germline V gene, CDR1 is SQVTM and CDR2 is ANQGSEA. The germline V and J ends were trimmed by 8 bases and 5 bases, with 21 bases remaining between them. Findings and limits, study-wide: Detectable vaccine-induced immune responses arose in 80% to 95% of patients.

Sequenced material: PBMCs, taken from a glioma patient whose treatment included an IDH1 peptide vaccine. The chain joins TRBV29-1 to TRBJ2-5; weak D call: TRBD2 (5 bases). This receptor was obtained from a man aged 50-60 years with glioma. CDR3 residues: CSTGVQKMEETQYF. The CDR3 coding sequence is TGCAGCACCGGGGTGCAAAAAATGGAGGAGACCCAGTACTTC.